Shown below are 5 T cell receptor beta chains from a single sample sequenced in a study of metastatic and nonmetastatic thyroid tumors. TCRdb reanalyzed the PCR reads with MiXCR. The sample has about 14,000 clones, approximately 30% seen once. Patients underwent thyroid surgery, and none had received any treatment before it. Sequencing was performed on tumor tissue. The origin of the receptors is a female donor with papillary thyroid cancer or a benign thyroid nodule (not recorded which). Some clones in this sample may be carry-over from other donors' samples.

This chain connects TRBV6-4 to TRBJ2-1, with 10 bases that match TRBD2. The CDR3 consists of 16 residues. Germline V gene sequence: CDR1 MRHNA, CDR2 SNTAGT. V shed 5 bases, J shed 2 bases, and the junction held 6 bases outside the gene matches. CDR3 sequence: CASSPSGRGTYNEQFF. Written as DNA, the CDR3 is TGTGCCAGCAGTCCCAGCGGGAGGGGAACCTACAATGAGCAGTTCTTC.

Sample share makes this clone medium-sized. Distinct nucleotide sequences in the sample also encode this CDR3. The chain employs TRBV20-1 and TRBJ1-1; D is undetermined. Looked up from germline, CDR1 is DFQATT and CDR2 is SNEGSKA (reference sequence). CDR3 length: 13 residues. Trimming shortened V by 6 bases and J by 0 bases, and 11 bases separated the two germline ends. The CDR3 DNA follows: TGCAGTGCATTTAACCCCCTGAACACTGAAGCTTTCTTT. Translated, it gives CSAFNPLNTEAFF.

This clone was observed a handful of times. The gene calls are TRBV3-1 and TRBJ1-2; 7 bases match TRBD1. Looked up from germline, CDR1 is LGHDT and CDR2 is YNNKEL (reference sequence). After removal of 1 base from V and 2 bases from J, the junction contained 4 bases not matched to a gene. This CDR3 has 15 residues. CDR3 sequence: CASSQVSTGNYGYTF. The CDR3 bases are TGTGCCAGCAGCCAAGTCTCGACAGGGAACTATGGCTACACCTTC.

There are a few counts of this clone. The CDR3 protein is CASSWTANSPLHF. CDR3 sequence (DNA): TGTGCCAGCAGTTGGACAGCAAATTCACCCCTCCACTTT. This chain uses TRBV27 with TRBJ1-6; a weak D match, TRBD1 (6 bases). The length of the CDR3 is 13 residues. V was shortened by 4 bases and J by 7 bases, with 8 bases between the two germline ends. Germline values: CDR1 MNHEY, CDR2 SMNVEV (reference sequence).

At least ten counts were recorded for this clone. The rearrangement uses TRBV5-4 and TRBJ2-7; 9 nucleotides agree with TRBD2. The germline V gene encodes CDR1 SGHNT and CDR2 YYREEE (reference sequence). The CDR3 has 16 amino acids. Trimming took 0 bases from V and 3 from J; bases not matched to a gene: 7. CDR3 coding DNA: TGTGCCAGCAGCTTGGGACTAGCGGTTTTGGGCTACGAGCAGTACTTC. This encodes CASSLGLAVLGYEQYF.